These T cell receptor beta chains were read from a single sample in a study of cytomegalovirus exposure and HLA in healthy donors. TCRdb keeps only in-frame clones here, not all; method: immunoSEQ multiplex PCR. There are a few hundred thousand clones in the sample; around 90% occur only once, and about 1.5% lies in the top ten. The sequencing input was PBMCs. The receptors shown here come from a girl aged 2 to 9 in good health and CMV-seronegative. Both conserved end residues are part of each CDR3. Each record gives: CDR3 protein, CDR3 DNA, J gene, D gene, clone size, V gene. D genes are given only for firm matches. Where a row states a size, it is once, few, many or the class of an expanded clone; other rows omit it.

CASSLGRGNGYTF | TGTGCCAGCAGCTTAGGCCGAGGGAATGGCTACACCTTC | TRBJ1-2 | NA | NA | TRBV13
CASSLTSGRSYNEQFF | TGCGCCAGCAGCTTGACTAGCGGGAGATCCTACAATGAGCAGTTCTTC | TRBJ2-1 | TRBD2 | NA | TRBV5-1
CSARPGVWAFF | TGCAGTGCTCGACCGGGGGTATGGGCTTTCTTT | TRBJ1-1 | NA | NA | TRBV20-1
CASSFGLAGAGETQYF | TGCGCCAGCAGCTTTGGACTAGCGGGGGCCGGGGAGACCCAGTACTTC | TRBJ2-5 | TRBD2 | NA | TRBV5-1
CASTWGLVGLPLYEQYF | TGTGCCAGCACCTGGGGACTAGTGGGACTCCCGCTCTACGAGCAGTACTTC | TRBJ2-7 | TRBD2 | NA | TRBV28
CASSQGDSDGPQHF | TGCGCCAGCAGCCAGGGGGACAGCGATGGGCCCCAGCATTTT | TRBJ1-5 | TRBD1 | NA | TRBV4-1
CASSLQAGGKETQYF | TGTGCCAGCAGCTTACAAGCGGGAGGGAAAGAGACCCAGTACTTC | TRBJ2-5 | TRBD2 | NA | TRBV7-2
CASRSPSFYGYTF | TGTGCCAGCAGATCCCCCTCGTTCTATGGCTACACCTTC | TRBJ1-2 | NA | NA | TRBV6-5
CASSKTVYEQYF | TGTGCCAGCAGCAAGACAGTTTACGAGCAGTACTTC | TRBJ2-7 | NA | once | TRBV28
CASSIDPWTGLNTEAFF | TGTGCCAGTAGTATAGACCCTTGGACAGGGCTGAACACTGAAGCTTTCTTT | TRBJ1-1 | TRBD1 | NA | TRBV19
CASSVDRGPREQYF | TGTGCCAGCAGCGTGGACAGGGGGCCTAGGGAGCAGTACTTC | TRBJ2-5 | TRBD1 | NA | TRBV5-8
CASRGDSASNQPQHF | TGTGCCAGCAGGGGGGACAGCGCCAGCAATCAGCCCCAGCATTTT | TRBJ1-5 | TRBD1 | NA | TRBV2
CASSFYRDTEAFF | TGTGCCAGCAGTTTTTATCGGGACACTGAAGCTTTCTTT | TRBJ1-1 | NA | NA | TRBV28
CANQGTGGQETQYF | TGTGCCAACCAAGGGACAGGGGGGCAAGAGACCCAGTACTTC | TRBJ2-5 | TRBD1 | NA | TRBV2
CASSYSRTADGYTF | TGTGCCAGCAGTTACTCCCGGACAGCAGATGGCTACACCTTC | TRBJ1-2 | NA | NA | TRBV6-6
CASSEVGQTGTDTQYF | TGTGCCAGCAGTGAAGTGGGGCAGACAGGCACAGATACGCAGTATTTT | TRBJ2-3 | NA | NA | TRBV2
CASSLAEGENEQFF | TGCGCCAGCAGCTTGGCCGAGGGGGAGAATGAGCAGTTCTTC | TRBJ2-1 | NA | once | TRBV5-1
CASSLSSSGSYEQYF | TGTGCCAGCAGCTTATCGTCTAGCGGGAGCTACGAGCAGTACTTC | TRBJ2-7 | TRBD2 | NA | TRBV7-9
CSAEDYYEQYF | TGCAGTGCTGAGGATTACTACGAGCAGTACTTC | TRBJ2-7 | NA | NA | TRBV20-1
CASSLALRTQSYEQYF | TGTGCCAGCAGCTTAGCGCTTCGGACACAATCCTACGAGCAGTACTTC | TRBJ2-7 | NA | NA | TRBV7-8
CASSEIRGNTDTQYF | TGCGCCAGCAGTGAAATTAGGGGTAACACAGATACGCAGTATTTT | TRBJ2-3 | NA | NA | TRBV10-1
CASSLTGGRADIQYF | TGTGCCAGCAGCCTAACAGGGGGCCGAGCCGACATTCAGTACTTC | TRBJ2-4 | TRBD1 | NA | TRBV27
CASRPGHPTEAFF | TGTGCCAGCAGGCCGGGACACCCCACTGAAGCTTTCTTT | TRBJ1-1 | NA | NA | TRBV28
CAWNWTGPGEPQHF | TGTGCCTGGAATTGGACAGGGCCGGGGGAGCCCCAGCATTTT | TRBJ1-5 | TRBD1 | NA | TRBV30
CASNREGYGYTF | TGTGCCAGCAACAGGGAGGGCTATGGCTACACCTTC | TRBJ1-2 | NA | NA | TRBV2
CASSPPGQGARNQPQHF | TGTGCCAGCAGTCCCCCGGGACAGGGGGCACGGAATCAGCCCCAGCATTTT | TRBJ1-5 | TRBD1 | once | TRBV2
CAWSDRGNRGGYTF | TGTGCCTGGAGTGACAGGGGTAATCGGGGTGGCTACACCTTC | TRBJ1-2 | TRBD1 | NA | TRBV30
CASSESRGWYYEQYF | TGTGCCAGCAGTGAAAGCAGGGGGTGGTACTACGAGCAGTACTTC | TRBJ2-7 | TRBD1 | few | TRBV6-1
CASSLAGGSNQPQHF | TGCGCCAGCAGCTTGGCCGGGGGTAGCAATCAGCCCCAGCATTTT | TRBJ1-5 | NA | NA | TRBV5-1
CASSPDRGVEAQYF | TGTGCCAGCAGCCCGGACAGGGGTGTCGAGGCCCAGTACTTC | TRBJ2-5 | TRBD1 | NA | TRBV2
CASSEAGKGLF | TGTGCCAGCAGTGAGGCGGGTAAAGGGCTTTTC | TRBJ2-7 | NA | NA | TRBV2
CATSRDPRTGGQENTIYF | TGTGCCACCAGCAGAGACCCACGCACAGGGGGTCAGGAAAACACCATATATTTT | TRBJ1-3 | TRBD1 | NA | TRBV15
CASSLAPSGLAGYNEQFF | TGCGCCAGCAGCTTGGCCCCATCAGGACTAGCGGGTTACAATGAGCAGTTCTTC | TRBJ2-1 | TRBD2 | NA | TRBV5-1
CASSLEGPRFPNSNQPQHF | TGCGCCAGCAGCCTGGAGGGCCCCCGTTTCCCGAATAGCAATCAGCCCCAGCATTTT | TRBJ1-5 | NA | NA | TRBV10-1
CASSFAGAGGVTYEQYF | TGCGCCAGCAGCTTCGCCGGGGCAGGGGGCGTAACCTACGAGCAGTACTTC | TRBJ2-7 | TRBD1 | NA | TRBV5-1
CATSRESSGGNEQYF | TGTGCCACCAGCAGAGAGTCTAGCGGGGGAAACGAGCAGTACTTC | TRBJ2-7 | TRBD2 | NA | TRBV15
CASSQSSGGSNQPQHF | TGTGCCAGCAGCCAATCGTCCGGGGGAAGCAATCAGCCCCAGCATTTT | TRBJ1-5 | NA | NA | TRBV4-2
CASSLSGYGRAPNEQFF | TGCGCCAGCAGCTTGTCGGGTTACGGGAGGGCACCTAATGAGCAGTTCTTC | TRBJ2-1 | TRBD2 | NA | TRBV5-1
CSVGRRLNTEAFF | TGCAGCGTTGGGCGGAGGTTGAACACTGAAGCTTTCTTT | TRBJ1-1 | NA | NA | TRBV29-1
CATRGGVPGTEAFF | TGTGCCACCAGAGGGGGGGTGCCGGGTACTGAAGCTTTCTTT | TRBJ1-1 | NA | NA | TRBV15
CASSGPARDRGEAFF | TGTGCCAGCAGCGGCCCGGCCCGGGACAGGGGTGAAGCTTTCTTT | TRBJ1-1 | TRBD1 | NA | TRBV7-9
CASSIGGFSGNTIYF | TGTGCCAGTAGTATTGGGGGGTTCTCTGGAAACACCATATATTTT | TRBJ1-3 | NA | NA | TRBV19
CASSRTSGSYEQYF | TGTGCCAGCAGCAGGACTAGCGGGAGTTACGAGCAGTACTTC | TRBJ2-7 | TRBD2 | NA | TRBV5-4
CASGRQGAGANVLTF | TGTGCCAGCGGTCGACAGGGTGCTGGGGCCAACGTCCTGACTTTC | TRBJ2-6 | TRBD1 | NA | TRBV25-1